These 31 T cell receptor beta chains originate from one sample sequenced in a study of identical twins. TCRdb analysed the 5' RACE reads with MiXCR anew, one entry per CDR3 protein. Of some 1,600,000 distinct CDR3 sequences in the sample, under 35% were seen once. What was sequenced was cord blood. These receptors were obtained from a newborn girl in good health.

This clonotype appeared a few times. The chain joins TRBV20-1 to TRBJ2-5, with 9 bases matching TRBD2. Germline values: CDR1 DFQATT, CDR2 SNEGSKA (reference sequence). V gave up 1 base and J gave up 4 bases; unmatched junction bases: 1. CDR3 length: 13 amino acids. In DNA form, the CDR3 reads TGCAGTGCTAGAGGTAGCGGGAGAGAGACCCAGTACTTC. Amino acid sequence: CSARGSGRETQYF.

In this sample, this clonotype turned up a few times. This chain joins TRBV29-1 and TRBJ2-3; 7 bases align to TRBD1. There are 13 residues in the CDR3. Trimming took 5 bases from V and 2 from J; bases not matched to a gene: 4. Germline values: CDR1 SQVTM, CDR2 ANQGSEA. Here the CDR3 reads CSVRGRYTDTQYF. The CDR3 DNA reads as TGCAGCGTTAGGGGGCGGTACACAGATACGCAGTATTTT.

In this sample, this clonotype turned up a few times. The J gene is TRBJ2-1, the V gene TRBV28; D is ambiguous. Deletions cut 5 bases from V and 7 bases from J, with 15 bases between. This CDR3 region has 14 residues. Germline values: CDR1 MDHEN, CDR2 SYDVKM. The CDR3 DNA sequence: TGTGCCAGCAGTGTAAGACGGAAGAGGAATGAGCAGTTCTTC. Its translation is CASSVRRKRNEQFF.

A few counts support this clonotype. V is TRBV2 and J is TRBJ1-2; TRBD1 aligns across 11 bases. Looked up from germline, CDR1 is SNHLY and CDR2 is FYNNEI. The CDR3 runs to 15 residues. The V gene end was trimmed by 11 bases and the J gene end by 7 bases; junction bases not matched to a gene: 15. The CDR3, as DNA: TGTGCCTCCAGCAGTGAAGGACAGGGGGCGGTTGGCTACACCTTC. It translates to CASSSEGQGAVGYTF. The complete variable domain, with remaining parts taken from reference TRBV2 and TRBJ1-2, reads EPEVTQTPSHQVTQMGQEVILRCVPISNHLYFYWYRQILGQKVEFLVSFYNNEISEKSEIFDDQFSVERPDGSNFTLKIRSTKLEDSAMYFCASSSEGQGAVGYTFGSGTRLTVV.

The chain links TRBV29-1 to TRBJ2-4, with D perhaps TRBD1 (5 bases). Germline V CDR1 and CDR2: SQVTM, ANQGSEA. V lost 5 bases, J lost 12 bases, and 14 bases lay in between. The CDR3 is 11 residues long. This chain's CDR3 is CSVNQGSNQYF. As DNA, the CDR3 is TGCAGCGTTAACCAGGGAAGCAATCAGTACTTC.

This clonotype was detected only a few times. The chain couples TRBV19 to TRBJ1-2, with 7 bases that match TRBD1. The CDR3 loop spans 14 amino acids. Germline CDR1 LNHDA, CDR2 SQIVND (reference sequence). The J segment lost 4 bases and the V segment lost 6 bases, leaving 8 bases of the junction unmatched. CDR3 sequence reads: CASRATDRFYGYTF. CDR3 bases: TGTGCCAGTAGGGCTACGGACAGGTTCTATGGCTACACCTTC. Supplemented by reference TRBV19 and TRBJ1-2, the full variable domain reads DGGITQSPKYLFRKEGQNVTLSCEQNLNHDAMYWYRQDPGQGLRLIYYSQIVNDFQKGDIAEGYSVSREKKESFPLTVTSAQKNPTAFYLCASRATDRFYGYTFGSGTRLTVV.

The chain carries TRBV20-1 and TRBJ2-1; 7 nucleotides line up with TRBD1. The J call may be wrong; the DNA end is better matched by TRBJ2-7. Germline values: CDR1 DFQATT, CDR2 SNEGSKA (reference sequence). This CDR3 is built from 15 residues. For the CDR3, the DNA is TGCAGTGCTAGAATTCCCGGGACAGAGTACAATGAGCAGTACTTC. Its protein is CSARIPGTEYNEQYF.

This clonotype was seen repeatedly, ten times or more. The gene calls are TRBV2 and TRBJ2-3; no clear D gene. Germline CDR1 reads SNHLY; CDR2 reads FYNNEI. V dropped 7 bases and J dropped 5 bases, with 16 bases sitting between them. CDR3 length: 14 amino acids. The CDR3 sequence: CASKSRAGGDTQYF. The DNA of the CDR3 is TGTGCCAGCAAGTCACGGGCCGGCGGAGATACGCAGTATTTT. Filled out from reference TRBV2 and TRBJ2-3, the complete variable domain reads EPEVTQTPSHQVTQMGQEVILRCVPISNHLYFYWYRQILGQKVEFLVSFYNNEISEKSEIFDDQFSVERPDGSNFTLKIRSTKLEDSAMYFCASKSRAGGDTQYFGPGTRLTVL.

The chain joins TRBV6-1 to TRBJ2-5; D unresolved. This CDR3 has 14 residues. V lost 3 bases to trimming and J lost 5 bases, with 13 bases between them. The germline V gene has CDR1 MNHNS and CDR2 SASEGT. CDR3 amino acids: CASSDAPLGETQYF. The CDR3 nucleotides are TGTGCCAGCAGTGATGCCCCTCTTGGGGAGACCCAGTACTTC.

The chain uses TRBV2 and TRBJ2-7; 7 bases line up with TRBD2. Unmatched junction bases numbered 7, after V lost 6 bases and J lost 5 bases. Germline V gene data show CDR1 as SNHLY and CDR2 as FYNNEI. The CDR3 extends over 13 amino acids. The CDR3 DNA follows: TGTGCCAGCAGACGGACTAGTCGCGACGAGCAGTACTTC. This translates into CASRRTSRDEQYF.

This rearrangement joins TRBV9 to TRBJ2-4; 7 positions match TRBD2. J was trimmed by 1 base and V by 3 bases; bases with no gene match: 10. From germline, CDR1 is SGDLS and CDR2 YYNGEE. CDR3 length equals 17 residues. This CDR3 is CASSEGGMGRAKNIQYF. DNA of the CDR3: TGTGCCAGCAGCGAGGGAGGGATGGGTAGGGCCAAAAACATTCAGTACTTC.

On this clonotype: An end of the junction differs from the germline gene, which may be a read error. This rearrangement joins TRBV6-1 to TRBJ1-1, with TRBD1 matching 8 bases. The CDR3 is 16 residues long. The germline CDR1 and CDR2 sequences are MNHNS and SASEGT. CDR3 amino acids: CASTPARGQANTGAFF. CDR3 bases: TGTGCCAGCACTCCCGCGAGGGGACAGGCCAACACTGGAGCTTTCTTT.

V gene TRBV7-2 combines with J gene TRBJ2-7; maybe TRBD2 (6 bases). The germline CDR1 and CDR2 sequences are SGHTA and FQGNSA. The CDR3 has 15 residues. The V gene lost 5 bases and the J gene lost 0 bases, with 14 bases spanning the gap. The CDR3 region is CASSKTGTDSYEQYF. CDR3 sequence (DNA): TGTGCCAGCAGCAAGACCGGGACTGACTCCTACGAGCAGTACTTC.

The genes are TRBV7-9 and TRBJ1-3; 7 bases are a match to TRBD1. The germline CDR1 and CDR2 sequences are SEHNR and FQNEAQ (reference sequence). This CDR3 is built from 18 residues. V gave up 4 bases and J gave up 0 bases; unmatched junction bases: 12. The CDR3 here is CASSWGSGTDYSGNTIYF. The CDR3 coding sequence is TGTGCCAGCAGCTGGGGTAGTGGGACAGACTACTCTGGAAACACCATATATTTT. Full variable domain (rest looked up from reference TRBV7-9 and TRBJ1-3): DTGVSQNPRHKITKRGQNVTFRCDPISEHNRLYWYRQTLGQGPEFLTYFQNEAQLEKSRLLSDRFSAERPKGSFSTLEIQRTEQGDSAMYLCASSWGSGTDYSGNTIYFGEGSWLTVV.

This clonotype has more than one count but fewer than ten. At one end, the junction sequence differs from germline, possibly due to a read error. The rearrangement uses TRBV9 and TRBJ2-3; no clear D. The CDR3 length is 16 residues. CDR1 is SGDLS, CDR2 YYNGEE, per germline. The CDR3 DNA reads TGTGCCAGCAGTGTAGCTTCCCTTACTAGCACAGATACGCAGTATTTT. This gives the protein CASSVASLTSTDTQYF.

This clonotype turned up a few times. CDR3 amino acids: CSVEGNTGELFF. The CDR3 DNA reads as TGCAGCGTTGAAGGGAACACCGGGGAGCTGTTTTTT. This chain connects TRBV29-1 to TRBJ2-2; D gene uncertain. This CDR3 region has 12 residues. The germline V and J ends were trimmed by 1 base and 1 base, with 1 base remaining between them. Germline V lookup: CDR1 SQVTM, CDR2 ANQGSEA.

The V and J genes are TRBV3-1 and TRBJ2-2; perhaps TRBD2 as D (5 bases). V was clipped by 6 bases and J by 4 bases, with 21 bases between them. The germline V gene encodes CDR1 LGHDT and CDR2 YNNKEL (reference sequence). The CDR3 is 17 residues long. CDR3 DNA: TGTGCCAGCAGGGCCGAGGGAAACCGGCTGGGCACCGGGGAGCTGTTTTTT. Residues: CASRAEGNRLGTGELFF.

This clonotype came up a few times. V and J are TRBV20-1 and TRBJ1-2; 8 nucleotides line up with TRBD1. CDR1 is DFQATT, CDR2 SNEGSKA, per germline (reference sequence). The CDR3 has 12 residues. CDR3 DNA sequence: TGCAGGACGGGACAGGACCTTTATGGCTACACCTTC. Translating it yields CRTGQDLYGYTF.

The CDR3 DNA follows: TGTGCCACCAGCAGAGATGGTTTGAGGCGGGTTCGGTGGGGTCTTGGTGAGCAGTTCTTC. This translates into CATSRDGLRRVRWGLGEQFF. The V gene is TRBV15, the J gene TRBJ2-1, with D tentatively TRBD2 (5 bases). Germline-derived CDR1 and CDR2 are LNHNV and YYDKDF (reference sequence). CDR3 length equals 20 residues. V dropped 0 bases and J dropped 9 bases, with 30 bases sitting between them.

This clonotype was observed many times. The chain carries TRBV28 and TRBJ2-3; TRBD2 aligns across 11 bases. There are 16 residues in the CDR3. In germline, CDR1 is MDHEN, CDR2 SYDVKM. Trimming took 6 bases from V and 3 from J; bases not matched to a gene: 8. This CDR3 reads CASSPTLAGGTDTQYF. The CDR3, as DNA: TGTGCCAGCAGCCCCACGCTAGCGGGAGGTACAGATACGCAGTATTTT.

This clonotype has a handful of counts. The CDR3, as DNA: TGCGCCAGCAGCTTGTCGGGGTCGGAGACCCAGTTCTTC. It specifies CASSLSGSETQFF. The chain joins TRBV5-1 to TRBJ2-1; D possibly corresponds to TRBD2 (5 bases). V lost 1 base and J lost 13, with 15 bases in between. Germline V gene lookup returns CDR1 SGHRS and CDR2 YFSETQ. This CDR3 region has 13 residues.

V and J are TRBV9 and TRBJ1-1; 8 bases agree with TRBD1. The CDR3 runs to 17 residues. V trimming: 4 bases; J trimming: 0 bases; junction bases outside the gene matches: 11. CDR1 and CDR2 from the germline V gene are SGDLS and YYNGEE. The CDR3 sequence: CASSTRRGQGMNTEAFF. The CDR3 DNA reads as TGTGCCAGCAGCACTCGACGTGGACAGGGCATGAACACTGAAGCTTTCTTT. Drawing the rest from reference TRBV9 and TRBJ1-1, the complete variable domain is DSGVTQTPKHLITATGQRVTLRCSPRSGDLSVYWYQQSLDQGLQFLIQYYNGEERAKGNILERFSAQQFPDLHSELNLSSLELGDSALYFCASSTRRGQGMNTEAFFGQGTRLTVV.

This clonotype was seen ten or more times. The rearrangement uses TRBV29-1 and TRBJ2-7, with D possibly TRBD1 on 6 matching bases. The germline gives CDR1 SQVTM, CDR2 ANQGSEA. With 4 bases removed from V and 2 bases from J, the gap between germline ends came to 9 bases. The CDR3 runs to 12 residues. The CDR3 protein is CSVGRGPYEQYF. The CDR3 nucleotides are TGCAGCGTTGGCAGGGGACCCTACGAGCAGTACTTC.

This clonotype was seen a handful of times. The chain is built from TRBV24-1 and TRBJ2-1; 9 positions agree with TRBD1. Germline loops: CDR1 KGHDR, CDR2 SFDVKD. The junction had 5 bases not matched to a gene; V was cut back by 0 bases and J by 6 bases. There are 16 residues in the CDR3. The CDR3 loop is CATSDLLGQGTNEQFF. The DNA for the CDR3 is TGTGCCACCAGTGATTTGTTGGGACAGGGAACCAATGAGCAGTTCTTC.

CDR3 loop: CASSPRVGGGSNEQFF. CDR3 coding DNA: TGTGCCAGTAGTCCTAGAGTAGGGGGCGGAAGCAATGAGCAGTTCTTC. The chain recombines TRBV19 with TRBJ2-1; 7 bases are shared with TRBD1. CDR3 size: 16 residues. The V gene end was trimmed by 5 bases and the J gene end by 6 bases; junction bases not matched to a gene: 13. Germline lookup yields CDR1 LNHDA and CDR2 SQIVND (reference sequence). Based on the CDR3 plus reference TRBV19 and TRBJ2-1, the full variable domain is DGGITQSPKYLFRKEGQNVTLSCEQNLNHDAMYWYRQDPGQGLRLIYYSQIVNDFQKGDIAEGYSVSREKKESFPLTVTSAQKNPTAFYLCASSPRVGGGSNEQFFGPGTRLTVL.

This clonotype was observed a few times. V gene TRBV29-1 combines with J gene TRBJ2-7; D might be TRBD1 or TRBD2, each matching 6 bases. V was clipped by 0 bases and J by 7 bases, with 10 bases between them. Germline values: CDR1 SQVTM, CDR2 ANQGSEA. The CDR3 contains 12 residues. The CDR3 loop reads CSVEEGGREQYF. In DNA, the CDR3 is TGCAGCGTTGAAGAGGGGGGCAGGGAGCAGTACTTC.

V is TRBV6-1 and J is TRBJ2-5; D assignment may be TRBD1 or TRBD2 (5 bases each). There are 13 residues in the CDR3. Germline CDR1 reads MNHNS; CDR2 reads SASEGT. The V gene lost 6 bases and the J gene lost 11 bases, with 19 bases spanning the gap. For the CDR3, the DNA is TGTGCCAGCAGACTTGGGACCTACAATGAGCAGTACTTC. It yields the protein CASRLGTYNEQYF.

This clonotype was counted once. The rearrangement links TRBV20-1 to TRBJ2-1; 9 bases are shared with TRBD2. CDR1 and CDR2 (germline): DFQATT, SNEGSKA (reference sequence). V gave up 0 bases and J gave up 5 bases; unmatched junction bases: 8. The CDR3 contains 16 residues. DNA for the CDR3: TGCAGTGCTAGAGATAGGCGGCTAGCGGGACACAATGAGCAGTTCTTC. It codes for CSARDRRLAGHNEQFF.

This clonotype turned up a few times. V usage is TRBV27 and J usage is TRBJ2-1, with unresolved D. The CDR3 totals 17 residues. The V gene lost 5 bases and the J gene lost 6 bases, with 23 bases spanning the gap. The V gene's germline CDR1 is MNHEY and CDR2 SMNVEV (reference sequence). CDR3 nucleotides: TGTGCCAGCAGTAAAACCAAGGCGGACCACCTATCCAATGAGCAGTTCTTC. Its protein product is CASSKTKADHLSNEQFF.

The V gene is TRBV13, the J gene TRBJ2-7, with D perhaps being TRBD1 or TRBD2 (5 bases each). The CDR3 contains 15 residues. Trimming pared 5 bases from V and 2 bases from J, leaving 16 bases between. Germline V gives CDR1 PRHDT, CDR2 FYEKMQ (reference sequence). The CDR3 DNA is TGTGCCAGCAGCCGGTGGGGGAGTTTGACCTACGAGCAGTACTTC. Its protein product is CASSRWGSLTYEQYF.

In DNA, the CDR3 is TGTGCCAGCAGCCCAATTCTTGGCACAGATACGCAGTATTTT. It yields the protein CASSPILGTDTQYF. The chain combines TRBV6-2 or TRBV6-3 with TRBJ2-3; D is undetermined. The CDR3 spans 14 residues. Looked up from germline, CDR1 is MNHEY and CDR2 is SVGEGT. V was trimmed by 6 bases and J by 1 base, leaving 11 bases between them.